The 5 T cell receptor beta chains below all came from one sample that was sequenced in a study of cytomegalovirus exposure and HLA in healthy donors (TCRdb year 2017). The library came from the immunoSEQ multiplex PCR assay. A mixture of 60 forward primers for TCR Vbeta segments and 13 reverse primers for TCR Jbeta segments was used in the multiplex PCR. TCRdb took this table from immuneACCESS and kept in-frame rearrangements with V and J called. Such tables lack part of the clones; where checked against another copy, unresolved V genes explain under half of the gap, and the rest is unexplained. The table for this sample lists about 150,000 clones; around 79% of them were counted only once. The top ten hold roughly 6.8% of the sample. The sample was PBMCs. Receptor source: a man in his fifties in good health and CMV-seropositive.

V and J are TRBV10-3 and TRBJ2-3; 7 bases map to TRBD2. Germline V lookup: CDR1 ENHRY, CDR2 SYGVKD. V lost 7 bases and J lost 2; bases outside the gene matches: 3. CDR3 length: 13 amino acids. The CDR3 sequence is CAITGTITDTQYF. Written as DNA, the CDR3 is TGTGCCATCACTGGGACTATCACAGATACGCAGTATTTT.

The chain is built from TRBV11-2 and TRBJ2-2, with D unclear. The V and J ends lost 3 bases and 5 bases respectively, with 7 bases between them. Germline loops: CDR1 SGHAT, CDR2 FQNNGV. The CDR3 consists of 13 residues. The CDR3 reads CASSFRVTGELFF. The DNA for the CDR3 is TGTGCCAGCAGCTTCCGAGTAACCGGGGAGCTGTTTTTT.

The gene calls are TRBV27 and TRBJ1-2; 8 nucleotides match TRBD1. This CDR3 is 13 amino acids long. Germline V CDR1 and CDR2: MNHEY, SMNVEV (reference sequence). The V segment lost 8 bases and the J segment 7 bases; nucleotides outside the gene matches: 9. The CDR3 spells CASGMGQAPGYTF. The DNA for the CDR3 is TGTGCCAGCGGGATGGGACAGGCTCCTGGCTACACCTTC.

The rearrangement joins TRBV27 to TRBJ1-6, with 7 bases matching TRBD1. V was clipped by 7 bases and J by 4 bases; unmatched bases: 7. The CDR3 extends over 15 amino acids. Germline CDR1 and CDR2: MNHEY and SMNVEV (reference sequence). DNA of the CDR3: TGTGCCAGCATGGAGGGACAGCTATATAATTCACCCCTCCACTTT. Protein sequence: CASMEGQLYNSPLHF.

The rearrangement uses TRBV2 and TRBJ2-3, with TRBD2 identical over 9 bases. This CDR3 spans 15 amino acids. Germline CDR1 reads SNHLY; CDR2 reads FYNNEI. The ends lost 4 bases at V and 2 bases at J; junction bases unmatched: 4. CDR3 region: CASSVSSGATDTQYF. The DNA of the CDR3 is TGTGCCAGCAGTGTATCTAGCGGGGCCACAGATACGCAGTATTTT. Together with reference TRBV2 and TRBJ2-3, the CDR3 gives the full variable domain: EPEVTQTPSHQVTQMGQEVILRCVPISNHLYFYWYRQILGQKVEFLVSFYNNEISEKSEIFDDQFSVERPDGSNFTLKIRSTKLEDSAMYFCASSVSSGATDTQYFGPGTRLTVL.